Below are 17 T cell receptor beta chains sequenced from a single sample in a study of radiotherapy plus CTLA-4 blockade in lung cancer. Produced via immunoSEQ multiplex PCR; TCRdb's table is partial and in-frame only. The table records about 47,000 clones, roughly 76% of them present only once. The sample was peripheral blood, taken from a patient treated with radiotherapy plus ipilimumab. Receptors originate from a human donor with non-small cell lung cancer who had stable disease on radiotherapy plus ipilimumab.

This chain joins TRBV28 and TRBJ2-3, with a weak D call TRBD2 (6 bases). This CDR3 contains 13 residues. CDR1 is MDHEN, CDR2 SYDVKM, per germline. V lost 11 bases to trimming and J lost 4 bases, with 16 bases between them. The DNA for the CDR3 is TGTGCCTGCTCGGGACTTAGCCCAGATACGCAGTATTTT. Translating gives CACSGLSPDTQYF.

The V gene is TRBV6-5, the J gene TRBJ1-2; D is undetermined. The germline V gene has CDR1 MNHEY and CDR2 SVGAGI. The CDR3 has 14 amino acids. Trimming shortened V by 2 bases and J by 5 bases, and 12 bases separated the two germline ends. This chain's CDR3 is CASSYRQAGYGYTF. DNA of the CDR3: TGTGCCAGCAGTTACAGGCAGGCGGGTTATGGCTACACCTTC.

The J gene is TRBJ2-3, the V gene TRBV5-1; D gene ambiguous. V was pared by 0 bases and J by 0 bases, with 2 bases between. Germline V gene sequence: CDR1 SGHRS, CDR2 YFSETQ. This CDR3 is 13 amino acids long. CDR3: CASSLESTDTQYF. The CDR3 bases are TGCGCCAGCAGCTTGGAGAGCACAGATACGCAGTATTTT.

V and J are TRBV5-1 and TRBJ1-2; 9 nucleotides align to TRBD1. The CDR3 loop spans 15 amino acids. J lost 5 bases, V lost 4 bases, and 9 bases had no gene match. Germline CDR1 SGHRS, CDR2 YFSETQ. Here the CDR3 reads CASSTRQGGNYGYTF. In nucleotides, the CDR3 is TGCGCCAGCAGCACTCGACAGGGGGGGAATTATGGCTACACCTTC. The whole variable domain, remainder taken from reference TRBV5-1 and TRBJ1-2, is KAGVTQTPRYLIKTRGQQVTLSCSPISGHRSVSWYQQTPGQGLQFLFEYFSETQRNKGNFPGRFSGRQFSNSRSEMNVSTLELGDSALYLCASSTRQGGNYGYTFGSGTRLTVV.

This clone was picked up one time. The rearrangement links TRBV30 to TRBJ1-4; the D gene is possibly TRBD1 (6 bases). The V end was cut by 3 bases, the J end by 8 bases, with 13 bases between. The CDR3 runs to 13 residues. Per the germline V gene, CDR1 is GTSNPN and CDR2 is SVGIG (reference sequence). The DNA for the CDR3 is TGTGCCTGGAGGGGGGCCATAAGGGAAAAACTGTTTTTT. Encoded protein: CAWRGAIREKLFF.

CDR3 sequence (DNA): TGTGCCAGCAGCATTCGAAGGACAGGGAACACTGAAGCTTTCTTT. Its protein product is CASSIRRTGNTEAFF. The chain employs TRBV14 and TRBJ1-1; the match to TRBD1 covers 7 bases. The germline V gene encodes CDR1 SGHDN and CDR2 FVKESK. The CDR3 has 15 residues. V lost 5 bases, J lost 1 base, and 7 bases stayed unmatched.

This chain links TRBV10-1 with TRBJ2-3; D unclear. Trimming pared 4 bases from V and 2 bases from J, leaving 10 bases between. CDR1 is WNHNN, CDR2 SYGVQD, per germline (reference sequence). This CDR3 is 14 amino acids long. The CDR3 nucleotides read TGCGCCAGCAGTGCGAGCACGGACACAGATACGCAGTATTTT. This codes for CASSASTDTDTQYF.

The chain carries TRBV4-3 and TRBJ1-2; the D gene is possibly TRBD1 (6 bases). This CDR3 has 17 residues. V was shortened by 0 bases and J by 3 bases, with 17 bases between the two germline ends. The germline V gene has CDR1 LGHNA and CDR2 YSLEER. The CDR3 region is CASSQEPLRGGDYGYTF. The CDR3 DNA is TGCGCCAGCAGCCAAGAACCCCTTCGGGGGGGCGACTATGGCTACACCTTC.

This sequence joins TRBV19 and TRBJ1-2; a weak D match, TRBD1 (5 bases). CDR1 and CDR2 (germline): LNHDA, SQIVND (reference sequence). This CDR3 has 16 residues. Trimming took off 5 bases at V and 4 bases at J, with 20 bases between the two ends. DNA for the CDR3: TGTGCCAGTAGTCGGGGGGTTGGAGTCCTTTCCTATGGCTACACCTTC. Protein product: CASSRGVGVLSYGYTF.

The chain employs TRBV20-1 and TRBJ1-2; D is possibly TRBD1 (6 bases). Trimming cost V 6 bases and J 4 bases, with 9 bases left between them. Germline assignment: CDR1 DFQATT and CDR2 SNEGSKA (reference sequence). The CDR3 has 11 amino acids. The CDR3: CSARTAYGYTF. Written as DNA, the CDR3 is TGCAGTGCCCGGACAGCCTATGGCTACACCTTC.

This chain links TRBV10-1 with TRBJ1-1; a possible D gene is TRBD1 (5 bases). Germline V gene data show CDR1 as WNHNN and CDR2 as SYGVQD (reference sequence). V was trimmed by 5 bases and J by 1 base, leaving 23 bases between them. This CDR3 spans 18 amino acids. The CDR3 nucleotides are TGCGCCAGCAGTTTGAAGGGGACCCATAGAACTGAGAACACTGAAGCTTTCTTT. Residues: CASSLKGTHRTENTEAFF.

The chain links TRBV28 to TRBJ1-6, with 7 bases matching TRBD1. The V gene's germline CDR1 is MDHEN and CDR2 SYDVKM. This CDR3 has 13 residues. Trimming took 10 bases from V and 7 from J; bases not matched to a gene: 7. The CDR3 protein is CATRQGNNSPLHF. DNA for the CDR3: TGTGCCACCCGACAGGGCAACAATTCACCCCTCCACTTT.

V gene TRBV7-2 combines with J gene TRBJ1-4; D might be TRBD1 (5 bases). Germline V gives CDR1 SGHTA, CDR2 FQGNSA. Deletions cut 1 base from V and 1 base from J, with 10 bases between. The CDR3 is made up of 16 amino acids. The DNA of the CDR3 is TGTGCCAGCAGCTTAGGGGTCCAGGGAACTAATGAAAAACTGTTTTTT. Amino acids: CASSLGVQGTNEKLFF.

The chain has TRBV28 and TRBJ1-1; 9 positions match TRBD1. The CDR3 is made up of 17 amino acids. V shed 3 bases and J 8 bases; nucleotides not matched to a gene: 16. Per germline, CDR1 MDHEN and CDR2 SYDVKM. The CDR3 DNA is TGTGCCAGCAGTTTGGTAGGGACAGGGAAGAACTCGAGGGAAGCTTTCTTT. Its protein is CASSLVGTGKNSREAFF.

The chain uses TRBV11-3 and TRBJ1-1, with D unresolved. Trimming took off 3 bases at V and 2 bases at J, with 10 bases between the two ends. CDR3 length: 14 amino acids. Germline assignment: CDR1 SGHNT and CDR2 YENEEA. The CDR3 loop is CASSLRAGNTEAFF. Written as DNA, the CDR3 is TGTGCCAGCAGCTTGCGGGCGGGAAACACTGAAGCTTTCTTT. The variable domain in full, completed from reference TRBV11-3 and TRBJ1-1, reads EAGVVQSPRYKIIEKKQPVAFWCNPISGHNTLYWYLQNLGQGPELLIRYENEEAVDDSQLPKDRFSAERLKGVDSTLKIQPAELGDSAVYLCASSLRAGNTEAFFGQGTRLTVV.

A single count supports this clone. The CDR3 DNA reads TGTGCCAGCAGCTTCGACAGGGTCCACGAGCAGTACGTC. Encoded protein: CASSFDRVHEQYV. This chain links TRBV7-8 with TRBJ2-7; TRBD1 matches 7 bases. Trimming cost V 3 bases and J 5 bases; bases outside gene matches: 4. Germline V gene sequence: CDR1 SGHVS, CDR2 FQNEAQ. The CDR3 has 13 amino acids.

This chain uses TRBV20-1 with TRBJ2-2, with D unresolved. The CDR3 length is 11 residues. Trimming left V 6 bases short and J 6 bases short, with 8 bases between. The germline V gene has CDR1 DFQATT and CDR2 SNEGSKA (reference sequence). CDR3 DNA sequence: TGCAGTGCCAGATCCCCCGGGGAGCTGTTTTTT. Residues: CSARSPGELFF.